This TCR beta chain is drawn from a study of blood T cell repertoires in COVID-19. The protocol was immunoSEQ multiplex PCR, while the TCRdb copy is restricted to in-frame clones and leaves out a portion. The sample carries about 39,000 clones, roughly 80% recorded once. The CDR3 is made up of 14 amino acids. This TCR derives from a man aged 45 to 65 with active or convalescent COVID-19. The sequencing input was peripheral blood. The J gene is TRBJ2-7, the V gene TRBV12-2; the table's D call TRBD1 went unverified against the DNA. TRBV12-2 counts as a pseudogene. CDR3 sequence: CASRFQAARYEQYF. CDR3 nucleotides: TGTGCAAGTCGCTTCCAGGCTGCACGATACGAGCAGTACTTC.